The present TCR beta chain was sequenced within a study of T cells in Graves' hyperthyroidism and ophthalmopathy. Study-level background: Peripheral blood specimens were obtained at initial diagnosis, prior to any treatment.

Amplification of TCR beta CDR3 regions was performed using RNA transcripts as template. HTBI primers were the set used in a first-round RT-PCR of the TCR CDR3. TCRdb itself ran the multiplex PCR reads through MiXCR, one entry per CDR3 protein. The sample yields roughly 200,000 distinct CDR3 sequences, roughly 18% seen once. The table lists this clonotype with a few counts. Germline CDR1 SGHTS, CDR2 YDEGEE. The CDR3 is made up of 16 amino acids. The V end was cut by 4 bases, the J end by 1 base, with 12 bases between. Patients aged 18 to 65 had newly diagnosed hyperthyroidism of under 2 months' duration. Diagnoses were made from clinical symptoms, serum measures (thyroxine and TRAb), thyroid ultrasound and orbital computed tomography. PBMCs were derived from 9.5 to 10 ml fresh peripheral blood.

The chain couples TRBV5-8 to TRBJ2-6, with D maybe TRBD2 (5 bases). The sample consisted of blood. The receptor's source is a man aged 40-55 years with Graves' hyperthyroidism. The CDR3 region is CASSLRRGSGANVLTF. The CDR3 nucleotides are TGTGCCAGCAGCCTCCGCCGGGGTTCTGGGGCCAACGTCCTGACTTTC.